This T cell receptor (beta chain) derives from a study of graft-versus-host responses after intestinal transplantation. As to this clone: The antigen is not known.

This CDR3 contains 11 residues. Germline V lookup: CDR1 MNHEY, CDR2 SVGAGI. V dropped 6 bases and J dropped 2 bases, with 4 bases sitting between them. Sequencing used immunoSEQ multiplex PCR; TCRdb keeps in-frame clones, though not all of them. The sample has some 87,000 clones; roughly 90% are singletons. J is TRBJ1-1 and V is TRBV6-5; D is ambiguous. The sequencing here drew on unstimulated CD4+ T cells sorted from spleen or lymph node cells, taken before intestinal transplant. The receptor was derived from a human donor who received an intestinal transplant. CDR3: CASRDNTEAFF. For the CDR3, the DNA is TGTGCCAGCAGGGACAACACTGAAGCTTTCTTT.